Sequencing of this T cell receptor (beta chain) was carried out in a study of PD-L1 blockade in urothelial cancer. Looking at the study overall: Dosed intravenously at 1,200 mg every 3 weeks, atezolizumab was initiated by patients around 2014. Blood yielded a median of about 140,000 T cells per sample.

Turning to this clone: As yet, its antigen is unknown.

Study results and limitations: Tumor-associated clones in blood expanded more at 3 weeks in durable-benefit patients.

Time point described: peripheral blood 6 weeks after treatment start. It was locally advanced or metastatic urothelial carcinoma that patients had. Unmatched junction bases numbered 2, after V lost 2 bases and J lost 1 base. The CDR3 spans 14 residues. Germline V gene lookup returns CDR1 MNHEY and CDR2 SVGAGI. Profiling relied on immunoSEQ multiplex PCR, and the TCRdb table lists in-frame clones only, not all of them. The repertoire holds 83,000 or so clones, with 83% as singletons. The rearrangement uses TRBV6-5 and TRBJ2-7, with 7 bases aligning to TRBD1. This receptor was identified in a man in his 70s with urothelial cancer. Sample: PBMCs, taken around atezolizumab (anti-PD-L1) treatment. As DNA, the CDR3 is TGTGCCAGCAGTTACGGGACAGCGTCCTACGAGCAGTACTTC. Translating gives CASSYGTASYEQYF.